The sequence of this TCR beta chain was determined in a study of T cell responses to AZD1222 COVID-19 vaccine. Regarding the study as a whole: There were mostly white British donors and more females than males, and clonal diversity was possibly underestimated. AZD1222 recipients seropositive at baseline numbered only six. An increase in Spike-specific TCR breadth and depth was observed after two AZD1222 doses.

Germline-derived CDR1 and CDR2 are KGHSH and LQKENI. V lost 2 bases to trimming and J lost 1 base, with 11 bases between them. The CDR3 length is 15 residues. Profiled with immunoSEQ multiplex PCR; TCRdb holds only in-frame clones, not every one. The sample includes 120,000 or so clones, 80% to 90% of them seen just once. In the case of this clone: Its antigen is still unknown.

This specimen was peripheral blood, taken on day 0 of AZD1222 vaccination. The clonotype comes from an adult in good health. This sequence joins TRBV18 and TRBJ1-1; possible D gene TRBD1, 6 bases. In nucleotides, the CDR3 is TGTGCCAGCTCACCAATCCCGGGGGCGAACACTGAAGCTTTCTTT. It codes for CASSPIPGANTEAFF.